The next 7 T cell receptor beta chains were all read from a single sample in a study of CD8 T cells in Susac syndrome. Random hexamers were used to reverse transcribe an amount of about 0.45 to 1 ug RNA. TCRdb re-analysed the immunoSEQ multiplex PCR reads in MiXCR, keeping a single row per CDR3 protein. The sample contains around 160,000 distinct CDR3 sequences, just under 95% of which appear only once. The material sequenced was CD4+ T cells from PBMCs. The receptors originated from a human donor in good health.

The V call is TRBV15, the J call TRBJ2-2; 9 bases agree with TRBD1. CDR3 length: 14 amino acids. J gave up 6 bases and V 7 bases, and 6 bases lay outside the gene matches. Germline-derived CDR1 and CDR2 are LNHNV and YYDKDF (reference sequence). CDR3 region: CATTGTGYSGELFF. The CDR3 coding sequence is TGTGCCACCACCGGGACAGGGTATTCCGGGGAGCTGTTTTTT.

The chain links TRBV10-3 to TRBJ2-7; D possibly uses TRBD1 or TRBD2 (5 bases each). The CDR3 runs 14 residues. Trimming stripped 2 bases from V and 3 bases from J, with 11 bases between. The V gene's germline CDR1 is ENHRY and CDR2 SYGVKD. CDR3 nucleotides: TGTGCCATCAGTGAGCCGGGACCCGTCTACGAGCAGTACTTC. Translated: CAISEPGPVYEQYF.

This chain connects TRBV30 to TRBJ2-7; TRBD1 matches at 7 bases. Germline trimming cut 0 bases from V and 7 bases from J; bases unmatched to any gene: 3. Germline CDR1 is GTSNPN and CDR2 is SVGIG (reference sequence). The CDR3 contains 12 residues. The CDR3 DNA is TGTGCCTGGAGTGTGAGGGGGCGAGAGCAGTACTTC. Translating it yields CAWSVRGREQYF. Supplemented by reference TRBV30 and TRBJ2-7, the full variable domain reads SQTIHQWPATLVQPVGSPLSLECTVEGTSNPNLYWYRQAAGRGLQLLFYSVGIGQISSEVPQNLSASRPQDRQFILSSKKLLLSDSGFYLCAWSVRGREQYFGPGTRLTVT.

The V and J genes are TRBV29-1 and TRBJ1-2; TRBD1 aligns across 7 bases. Germline CDR1 is SQVTM and CDR2 is ANQGSEA. V trimming: 4 bases; J trimming: 6 bases; junction bases outside the gene matches: 8. The CDR3 has 13 residues. For the CDR3, the DNA is TGCAGCGTTGTCCCGACAGGGAGGGATGGCTACACCTTC. It encodes CSVVPTGRDGYTF.

In the case of this clonotype: One end of the junction varies from germline; a read error may be responsible. The J gene is TRBJ1-1, the V gene TRBV29-1; D unclear. CDR3 size: 13 residues. Germline values: CDR1 SQVTM, CDR2 ANQGSEA. This chain's CDR3 is CSVEGGVGTEVFF. The CDR3 DNA follows: TGCAGCGTTGAGGGAGGTGTGGGCACTGAAGTTTTCTTT. Supplemented by reference TRBV29-1 and TRBJ1-1, the full variable domain reads SAVISQKPSRDICQRGTSLTIQCQVDSQVTMMFWYRQQPGQSLTLIATANQGSEATYESGFVIDKFPISRPNLTFSTLTVSNMSPEDSSIYLCSVEGGVGTEVFFGQGTRLTVV.

V usage is TRBV5-4 and J usage is TRBJ2-3, with a weak D call TRBD2 (6 bases). V dropped 0 bases and J dropped 1 base, with 12 bases sitting between them. Germline V gene data show CDR1 as SGHNT and CDR2 as YYREEE (reference sequence). This CDR3 spans 16 amino acids. The CDR3 reads CASSLGGGAGTDTQYF. CDR3 bases: TGTGCCAGCAGCTTGGGGGGCGGGGCTGGCACAGATACGCAGTATTTT.

This chain links TRBV6-5 with TRBJ2-4, with 9 bases matching TRBD1. The CDR3 consists of 18 residues. Germline assignment: CDR1 MNHEY and CDR2 SVGAGI. V lost 2 bases to trimming and J lost 4 bases; unmatched junction nucleotides: 12. CDR3 loop: CASSYHPPGTGPKNIQYF. In DNA, the CDR3 is TGTGCCAGCAGTTACCACCCTCCCGGGACAGGGCCTAAAAACATTCAGTACTTC.